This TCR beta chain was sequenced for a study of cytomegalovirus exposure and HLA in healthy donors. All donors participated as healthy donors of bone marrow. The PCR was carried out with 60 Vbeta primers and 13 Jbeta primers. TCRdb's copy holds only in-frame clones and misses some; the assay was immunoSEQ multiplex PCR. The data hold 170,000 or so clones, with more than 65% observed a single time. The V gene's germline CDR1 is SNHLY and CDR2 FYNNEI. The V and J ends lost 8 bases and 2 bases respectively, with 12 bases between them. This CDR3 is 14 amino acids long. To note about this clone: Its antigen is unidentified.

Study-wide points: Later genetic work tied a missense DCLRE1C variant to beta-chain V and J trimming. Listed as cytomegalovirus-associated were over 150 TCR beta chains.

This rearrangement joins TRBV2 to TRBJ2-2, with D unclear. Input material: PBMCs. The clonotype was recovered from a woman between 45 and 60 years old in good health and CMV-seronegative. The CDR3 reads CASGAGPNTGELFF. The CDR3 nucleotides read TGTGCCAGCGGTGCAGGCCCTAACACCGGGGAGCTGTTTTTT.